These 21 T cell receptor beta chains came from one sample sequenced in a study of blood T cell repertoires in COVID-19 (TCRdb year 2020). The protocol used for the library was the immunoSEQ multiplex PCR assay. As stored in TCRdb, this immuneACCESS dataset retains in-frame rearrangements with V and J assigned. A fraction of the clones does not appear; measured against another copy, unresolved V genes explain less than half of the discrepancy, and the remainder lacks a known reason. In this sample the table shows 200,000 to 250,000 clones, approximately 80% of which occur a single time. The top ten hold approximately 8% of the sample. Sample: peripheral blood. Source of these receptors: a woman aged 80 or over with COVID-19, enrolled during active disease.

The chain has TRBV29-1 and TRBJ2-1, with 9 nucleotides matching TRBD1. The V and J ends lost 3 bases and 3 bases, in that order; junction bases with no gene match: 0. This CDR3 is built from 13 residues. Germline V gene lookup returns CDR1 SQVTM and CDR2 ANQGSEA. The CDR3 DNA reads TGCAGCGTTGAGACAGGGGGCTACAATGAGCAGTTCTTC. As protein: CSVETGGYNEQFF.

In DNA, the CDR3 is TGTGCCAGCAGTTACTCGAGGGTTCAGGGCTACACCTTC. Protein sequence: CASSYSRVQGYTF. J is TRBJ1-2 and V is TRBV6-5; no clear D gene. CDR3 length: 13 amino acids. Germline-derived CDR1 and CDR2 are MNHEY and SVGAGI. The germline V and J ends were trimmed by 0 bases and 8 bases, with 10 bases remaining between them.

The rearrangement joins TRBV7-8 to TRBJ2-1, with a possible D match to TRBD2 (7 bases). Trimming removed 4 bases from V and 8 bases from J, with 15 bases in between. The CDR3 has 14 amino acids. Germline CDR1 is SGHVS and CDR2 is FQNEAQ. The CDR3 DNA reads TGTGCCAGCAGCTCCCAAGGGGGGGGCGATGAGCAGTTCTTC. Amino acid sequence: CASSSQGGGDEQFF.

V gene TRBV18 combines with J gene TRBJ1-3, with D tentatively TRBD1 (6 bases). Trimming left V 1 base short and J 4 bases short, with 8 bases between. From germline, CDR1 is KGHSH and CDR2 LQKENI. The CDR3 is 14 residues long. The CDR3 sequence is CASSPQGTGNTIYF. CDR3 coding DNA: TGTGCCAGCTCACCACAGGGGACAGGAAACACCATATATTTT.

The J gene is TRBJ1-1, the V gene TRBV18; D may be TRBD1 (5 bases). The CDR3 consists of 10 residues. Germline CDR1 and CDR2: KGHSH and LQKENI. V was shortened by 8 bases and J by 5 bases, with 6 bases between the two germline ends. CDR3 sequence (DNA): TGTGCCAGCCGGGGGACTGAAGCTTTCTTT. Protein sequence: CASRGTEAFF.

V gene TRBV15 combines with J gene TRBJ2-7; D may be TRBD2 (6 bases). Germline V gene data show CDR1 as LNHNV and CDR2 as YYDKDF (reference sequence). There are 17 residues in the CDR3. V was trimmed by 3 bases and J by 3 bases, leaving 21 bases between them. The CDR3 DNA reads as TGTGCCACCAGCAGGGGGGGAGGAACGGGATTCCTCTACGAGCAGTACTTC. Its protein product is CATSRGGGTGFLYEQYF. The full variable domain, completed using reference TRBV15 and TRBJ2-7, is DAMVIQNPRYQVTQFGKPVTLSCSQTLNHNVMYWYQQKSSQAPKLLFHYYDKDFNNEADTPDNFQSRRPNTSFCFLDIRSPGLGDTAMYLCATSRGGGTGFLYEQYFGPGTRLTVT.

The V call is TRBV12-3 or TRBV12-4, the J call TRBJ1-1; D gene ambiguous. This CDR3 comprises 13 residues. The germline V and J ends were trimmed by 0 bases and 7 bases, with 9 bases remaining between them. The CDR3: CASSLAPRGEAFF. CDR3 in DNA: TGTGCCAGCAGTTTAGCGCCCCGGGGTGAAGCTTTCTTT.

This chain links TRBV5-1 with TRBJ1-2, with 7 nucleotides matching TRBD1. The CDR3 length is 15 residues. Germline lookup yields CDR1 SGHRS and CDR2 YFSETQ. V shed 0 bases and J 7 bases; nucleotides not matched to a gene: 9. This CDR3 reads CASSLGRDSTSGYTF. CDR3 DNA: TGCGCCAGCAGCTTGGGGCGGGACAGCACTTCTGGCTACACCTTC.

The chain combines TRBV2 with TRBJ1-1, with 8 bases that match TRBD1. Germline CDR1 SNHLY, CDR2 FYNNEI. The V segment lost 7 bases and the J segment 2 bases; nucleotides outside the gene matches: 3. The CDR3 has 13 amino acids. The CDR3 DNA follows: TGTGCCAGCAACGGACAGGGTAACACTGAAGCTTTCTTT. Amino acids: CASNGQGNTEAFF.

This chain links TRBV11-2 with TRBJ2-5; 8 nucleotides line up with TRBD1. With V trimmed by 2 bases and J by 4 bases, 12 bases remained unmatched. The CDR3 spans 17 residues. CDR1 and CDR2 (germline): SGHAT, FQNNGV. CDR3 nucleotides: TGTGCCAGCAGCTTAAGCCGGACAGGGTCGGTAAGAGAGACCCAGTACTTC. Its translation is CASSLSRTGSVRETQYF.

The rearrangement joins TRBV24-1 to TRBJ2-1, with TRBD2 matching 9 bases. Germline CDR1 is KGHDR and CDR2 is SFDVKD. J was trimmed by 0 bases and V by 8 bases; bases with no gene match: 7. There are 16 residues in the CDR3. CDR3 sequence (DNA): TGTGCCACCATTCGCCCAGCGGGGGGCTCCTACAATGAGCAGTTCTTC. Protein sequence: CATIRPAGGSYNEQFF.

The chain is built from TRBV18 and TRBJ2-7; TRBD2 might be the D (5 bases). Germline loops: CDR1 KGHSH, CDR2 LQKENI. Trimming stripped 1 base from V and 6 bases from J, with 19 bases between. The CDR3 is 16 amino acids. The CDR3 loop reads CASSPRASSNPVEQYF. The CDR3 DNA reads as TGTGCCAGCTCACCACGGGCTAGCTCAAACCCGGTCGAGCAGTACTTC. Full variable domain (rest looked up from reference TRBV18 and TRBJ2-7): NAGVMQNPRHLVRRRGQEARLRCSPMKGHSHVYWYRQLPEEGLKFMVYLQKENIIDESGMPKERFSAEFPKEGPSILRIQQVVRGDSAAYFCASSPRASSNPVEQYFGPGTRLTVT.

V is TRBV28 and J is TRBJ1-5, with 8 bases lining up with TRBD1. Trimming took 8 bases from V and 2 from J; bases not matched to a gene: 8. Germline V gene data show CDR1 as MDHEN and CDR2 as SYDVKM. This CDR3 contains 15 residues. CDR3 nucleotides: TGTGCCAGCTCACCATCGGACAGGGGCAATCAGCCCCAGCATTTT. This sequence encodes CASSPSDRGNQPQHF.

This clone occurred a few times. The J gene is TRBJ1-4, the V gene TRBV6-5, with D perhaps matching TRBD1 (6 bases). Germline CDR1 MNHEY, CDR2 SVGAGI. V dropped 7 bases and J dropped 3 bases, with 12 bases sitting between them. This CDR3 is built from 14 residues. The CDR3 spells CASTKGGANEKLFF. Written as DNA, the CDR3 is TGTGCCAGCACTAAAGGGGGTGCTAATGAAAAACTGTTTTTT.

The rearrangement joins TRBV27 to TRBJ1-6; D perhaps matches TRBD1 (6 bases). Per germline, CDR1 MNHEY and CDR2 SMNVEV (reference sequence). Trimming left V 2 bases short and J 6 bases short, with 8 bases between. This CDR3 contains 14 residues. CDR3 coding DNA: TGTGCCAGCAGTTTAACAGGGAGTAATTCACCCCTCCACTTT. As protein: CASSLTGSNSPLHF.

The chain combines TRBV29-1 with TRBJ2-7; 9 bases are a match to TRBD2. The CDR3 is 11 residues long. Looked up from germline, CDR1 is SQVTM and CDR2 is ANQGSEA. With V trimmed by 2 bases and J by 9 bases, 2 bases remained unmatched. The CDR3 protein is CSVESSGGQYF. CDR3 DNA sequence: TGCAGCGTTGAAAGTAGCGGGGGGCAGTACTTC.

The V and J genes are TRBV18 and TRBJ1-5; D gene unclear. The CDR3 has 13 amino acids. CDR1 is KGHSH and CDR2 is LQKENI in the germline V gene. Trimming cost V 2 bases and J 4 bases, with 6 bases left between them. CDR3 loop: CASSPMENQPQHF. The CDR3 nucleotides read TGTGCCAGCTCACCAATGGAGAATCAGCCCCAGCATTTT. Supplemented by reference TRBV18 and TRBJ1-5, the full variable domain reads NAGVMQNPRHLVRRRGQEARLRCSPMKGHSHVYWYRQLPEEGLKFMVYLQKENIIDESGMPKERFSAEFPKEGPSILRIQQVVRGDSAAYFCASSPMENQPQHFGDGTRLSIL.

The gene calls are TRBV3-1 (or the pseudogene TRBV3-2) and TRBJ1-2; D may be TRBD1 (5 bases). This CDR3 region has 13 residues. V lost 4 bases, J lost 12 bases, and 18 bases lay in between. CDR1 and CDR2 (germline): LGHDT, YNNKEL (reference sequence). CDR3 in amino acids: CASSPLSAGGNTF. The CDR3 DNA follows: TGTGCCAGCAGCCCCTTATCGGCGGGGGGGAACACCTTC.

The rearrangement joins TRBV6-5 to TRBJ2-3; TRBD1 matches at 10 bases. The germline V gene encodes CDR1 MNHEY and CDR2 SVGAGI. This CDR3 comprises 15 residues. The V gene end was trimmed by 10 bases and the J gene end by 4 bases; junction bases not matched to a gene: 11. CDR3 in amino acids: CATMERDRGSDTQYF. The CDR3 DNA sequence: TGTGCCACTATGGAGCGGGACAGGGGTTCAGATACGCAGTATTTT.

This chain joins TRBV27 and TRBJ2-2; TRBD2 might be the D (5 bases). Per the germline V gene, CDR1 is MNHEY and CDR2 is SMNVEV (reference sequence). The CDR3 runs to 16 residues. V dropped 5 bases and J dropped 0 bases, with 13 bases sitting between them. The CDR3 DNA is TGTGCCAGCAGTACAAACGGACTCTCGAACACCGGGGAGCTGTTTTTT. Translation: CASSTNGLSNTGELFF.

This clone was seen more than once but under ten times. The chain combines TRBV6-5 with TRBJ1-3, with TRBD1 matching 8 bases. After removal of 9 bases from V and 4 bases from J, the junction contained 8 bases not matched to a gene. Per the germline V gene, CDR1 is MNHEY and CDR2 is SVGAGI. The CDR3 is 14 residues long. Written as DNA, the CDR3 is TGTGCCAGTTGCCAGGGGGCGAACGGAAACACCATATATTTT. Residues: CASCQGANGNTIYF.